Each of the 2 T cell receptor beta chains below was sequenced from the same sample in a study of blood T cell repertoires in COVID-19. Some clones are missing from TCRdb's copy, which holds only in-frame ones; the method was immunoSEQ multiplex PCR. Among 100,000 to 150,000 clones listed, around 82% were seen once. Sample: peripheral blood. All receptors come from a man at least 80 years old with active or convalescent COVID-19.

This chain uses TRBV12-5 with TRBJ1-1, with TRBD1 as a possible D gene (5 bases). This CDR3 has 13 residues. CDR1 and CDR2 (germline): LGHNT, FRNRAP. V was shortened by 4 bases and J by 2 bases, with 8 bases between the two germline ends. The CDR3 is CASGWGVNTEAFF. Written as DNA, the CDR3 is TGTGCTAGTGGTTGGGGGGTAAACACTGAAGCTTTCTTT. Looking up the rest from reference TRBV12-5 and TRBJ1-1 gives the full variable domain: DARVTQTPRHKVTEMGQEVTMRCQPILGHNTVFWYRQTMMQGLELLAYFRNRAPLDDSGMPKDRFSAEMPDATLATLKIQPSEPRDSAVYFCASGWGVNTEAFFGQGTRLTVV.

The V call is TRBV6-5, the J call TRBJ2-1; 9 nucleotides agree with TRBD2. CDR1 and CDR2 from the germline V gene are MNHEY and SVGAGI. The CDR3 has 15 amino acids. With V trimmed by 7 bases and J by 6 bases, 10 bases remained unmatched. As DNA, the CDR3 is TGTGCCAGCAATTCGTTAGCGGGGGCCCTCAATGAGCAGTTCTTC. Encoded protein: CASNSLAGALNEQFF.